This T cell receptor beta chain was obtained from a study of T cells after yellow fever vaccination. Points from the study as a whole: The secondary response showed a weaker magnitude and a faster peak, day 5 versus 15.

This clonotype was counted once. Its cognate antigen is unknown. Looked up from germline, CDR1 is SGHAT and CDR2 is FQNNGV. Trimming took off 2 bases at V and 6 bases at J, with 13 bases between the two ends. This CDR3 is built from 15 residues. TCRdb called the 5' RACE reads again in MiXCR, with one record for every CDR3 protein. The sample shows 300,000 to 400,000 distinct CDR3 sequences, roughly 8.7% of them seen only once. The starting material was PBMCs, obtained on the day of the first yellow fever vaccination. The origin of this receptor is a man aged 18-30 years who received the YFV17D yellow fever vaccine. The chain uses TRBV11-2 and TRBJ1-4, with D possibly TRBD1 on 6 matching bases. CDR3 nucleotide sequence: TGTGCCAGCAGCTTAACACTGGGGGCGTATGAAAAACTGTTTTTT. This encodes CASSLTLGAYEKLFF.